Detailed here is one TCR beta chain. The data derive from a study of CD8 T cells in Susac syndrome. RNA amounts of 0.5 to 1 ug underwent reverse transcription with random hexamers. It was immunoSEQ multiplex PCR that amplified TCR beta CDR3 across 54 Vbeta and 13 Jbeta. TCRdb re-called the immunoSEQ multiplex PCR reads with MiXCR, one entry per CDR3 protein. The sample lists 150,000 to 200,000 distinct CDR3 sequences, over 85% occurring once. It was negative isolation that provided the CD8+ and CD4+ T cells, whereas TEMRA cells were enriched by FACS. This receptor was taken from a human donor with multiple sclerosis. Sequencing was performed on CD4+ T cells from PBMCs.

CDR3 region: CATHGGAGNTEAFF. CDR3 DNA: TGTGCCACCCACGGGGGGGCGGGGAACACTGAAGCTTTCTTT. The chain joins TRBV12-3 or TRBV12-4 to TRBJ1-1, with D perhaps matching TRBD1 (6 bases). Trimming took off 10 bases at V and 1 base at J, with 16 bases between the two ends. This CDR3 is built from 14 residues.